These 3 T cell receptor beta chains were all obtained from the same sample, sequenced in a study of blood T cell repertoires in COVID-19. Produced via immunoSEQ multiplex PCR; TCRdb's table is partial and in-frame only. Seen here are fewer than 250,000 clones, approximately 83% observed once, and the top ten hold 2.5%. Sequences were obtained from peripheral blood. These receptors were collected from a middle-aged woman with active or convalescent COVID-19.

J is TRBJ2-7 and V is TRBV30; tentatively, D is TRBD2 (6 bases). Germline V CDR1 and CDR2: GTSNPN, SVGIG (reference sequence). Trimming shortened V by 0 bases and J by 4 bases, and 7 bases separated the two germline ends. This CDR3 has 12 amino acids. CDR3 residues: CAWSVEGYEQYF. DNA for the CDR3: TGTGCCTGGAGTGTGGAGGGGTACGAGCAGTACTTC.

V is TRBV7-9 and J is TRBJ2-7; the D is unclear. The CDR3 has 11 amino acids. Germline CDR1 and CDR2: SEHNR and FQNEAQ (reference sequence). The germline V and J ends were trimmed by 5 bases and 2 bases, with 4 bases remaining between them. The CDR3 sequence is CASSPAYEQYF. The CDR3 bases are TGTGCCAGCAGCCCAGCCTACGAGCAGTACTTC. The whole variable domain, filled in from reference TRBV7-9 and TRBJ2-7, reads DTGVSQNPRHKITKRGQNVTFRCDPISEHNRLYWYRQTLGQGPEFLTYFQNEAQLEKSRLLSDRFSAERPKGSFSTLEIQRTEQGDSAMYLCASSPAYEQYFGPGTRLTVT.

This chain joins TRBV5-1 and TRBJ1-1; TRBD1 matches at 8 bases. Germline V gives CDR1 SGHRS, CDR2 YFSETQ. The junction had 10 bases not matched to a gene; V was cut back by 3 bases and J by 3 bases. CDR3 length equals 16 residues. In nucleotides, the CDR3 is TGCGCCAGCAGCTACGGACAGGGTACACTCGACACTGAAGCTTTCTTT. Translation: CASSYGQGTLDTEAFF.